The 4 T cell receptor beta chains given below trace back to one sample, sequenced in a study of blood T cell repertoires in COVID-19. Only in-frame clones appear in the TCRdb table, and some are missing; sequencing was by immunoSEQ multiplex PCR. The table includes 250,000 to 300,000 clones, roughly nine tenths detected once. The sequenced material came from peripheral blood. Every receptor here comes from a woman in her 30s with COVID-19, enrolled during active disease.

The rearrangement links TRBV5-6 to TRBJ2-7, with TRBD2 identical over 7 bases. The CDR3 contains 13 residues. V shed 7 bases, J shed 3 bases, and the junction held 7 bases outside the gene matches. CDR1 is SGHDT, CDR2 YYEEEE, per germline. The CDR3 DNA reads TGTGCCAGCGCCTTCGGGGGGTACTACGAGCAGTACTTC. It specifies CASAFGGYYEQYF.

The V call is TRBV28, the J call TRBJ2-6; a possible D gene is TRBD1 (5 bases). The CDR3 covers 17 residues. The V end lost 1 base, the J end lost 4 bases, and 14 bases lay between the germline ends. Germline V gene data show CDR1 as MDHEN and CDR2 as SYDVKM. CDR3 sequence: CASSLSTGSIGANVLTF. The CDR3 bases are TGTGCCAGCAGTTTATCTACAGGTTCAATAGGGGCCAACGTCCTGACTTTC.

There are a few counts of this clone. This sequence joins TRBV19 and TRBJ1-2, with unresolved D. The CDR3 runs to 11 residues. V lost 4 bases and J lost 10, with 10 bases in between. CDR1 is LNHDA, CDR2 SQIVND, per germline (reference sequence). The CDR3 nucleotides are TGTGCCAGTAGTAGGCGCGGGCTCTACACCTTC. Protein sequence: CASSRRGLYTF.

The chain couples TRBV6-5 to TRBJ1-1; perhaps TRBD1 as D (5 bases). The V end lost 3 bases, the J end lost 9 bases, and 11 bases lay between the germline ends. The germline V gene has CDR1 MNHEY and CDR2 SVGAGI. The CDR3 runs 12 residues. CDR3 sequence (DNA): TGTGCCAGCAGTTATGGTCAGGGAAAAGCTTTCTTT. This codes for CASSYGQGKAFF.